This T cell receptor (beta chain) is from a study of PD-L1 blockade in urothelial cancer. Study-level points and caveats: More expansion of tumor-associated blood clones, seen at 3 weeks, marked durable-benefit patients.

With respect to this clone: As yet, its antigen is unknown.

Time point given: peripheral blood 6 weeks after treatment start. The study enrolled patients with locally advanced or metastatic urothelial carcinoma. There were between 1 and 8 samples from each patient, taken pretreatment and on-treatment. Every PCR was spiked with synthetic TCR analog templates. Repertoires were generated with immunoSEQ multiplex PCR, while TCRdb's copy carries only in-frame clones and drops some. In the table there are 50,000 to 60,000 clones, more than 75% of which are singletons. The clonotype was recovered from a man in his sixties with urothelial cancer. This sample comprised PBMCs, obtained around atezolizumab (anti-PD-L1) treatment.

In DNA form, the CDR3 reads TGTGCCAGTTCGCGGGACAGGGGTTTCGGCTACACCTTC. Translating it yields CASSRDRGFGYTF. The rearrangement links TRBV19 to TRBJ1-2, with 10 positions matching TRBD1. CDR3 size: 13 residues. V lost 8 bases and J lost 8; bases outside the gene matches: 8. The germline CDR1 and CDR2 sequences are LNHDA and SQIVND (reference sequence).